A single sample is the source of the 15 T cell receptor beta chains below, sequenced in a study of blood T cell repertoires in COVID-19. The protocol was immunoSEQ multiplex PCR, while the TCRdb copy is restricted to in-frame clones and leaves out a portion. The profile shows about 330,000 clones, about 92% of them singletons. Source material: PBMCs or T cells enriched from blood (not recorded which). These receptors all come from a woman aged 30 to 39 who had recovered from COVID-19.

The gene calls are TRBV11-1 and TRBJ2-7, with 12 bases matching TRBD2. Germline loops: CDR1 SGHAT, CDR2 FQDESV (reference sequence). The V gene end was trimmed by 6 bases and the J gene end by 4 bases; junction bases not matched to a gene: 7. The CDR3 covers 15 residues. CDR3 coding DNA: TGTGCCAGCAGATCGACTAGCGGGGGTCGTTACGAGCAGTACTTC. This translates into CASRSTSGGRYEQYF. Complete variable domain (other parts from reference TRBV11-1 and TRBJ2-7): EAEVAQSPRYKITEKSQAVAFWCDPISGHATLYWYRQILGQGPELLVQFQDESVVDDSQLPKDRFSAERLKGVDSTLKIQPAELGDSAMYLCASRSTSGGRYEQYFGPGTRLTVT.

Remarks on this clone: Other DNA sequences in the same sample also yield this CDR3. V usage is TRBV7-2 and J usage is TRBJ2-1, with TRBD2 matching 12 bases. V dropped 2 bases and J dropped 7; count of bases not matched to a gene: 3. The germline CDR1 and CDR2 sequences are SGHTA and FQGNSA. This CDR3 spans 15 amino acids. In DNA, the CDR3 is TGTGCCAGCAGCTTAAGCCTAGCGGGAGGGAATGAGCAGTTCTTC. Its translation is CASSLSLAGGNEQFF.

The rearrangement uses TRBV4-1 and TRBJ1-5, with TRBD1 matching over 8 bases. From germline, CDR1 is MGHRA and CDR2 YSYEKL. There are 15 residues in the CDR3. The ends lost 4 bases at V and 1 base at J; junction bases unmatched: 3. CDR3 amino acids: CASSLRTGSNQPQHF. In DNA form, the CDR3 reads TGCGCCAGCAGCCTCCGGACAGGGAGCAATCAGCCCCAGCATTTT.

The chain joins TRBV5-1 to TRBJ1-4, with 8 nucleotides matching TRBD1. Germline V lookup: CDR1 SGHRS, CDR2 YFSETQ. The CDR3 is made up of 14 amino acids. The trim removed 4 bases at V and 6 bases at J, leaving 5 bases unmatched. CDR3 bases: TGCGCCAGCAGCCCTGGACAGGGCTATGAAAAACTGTTTTTT. Translation: CASSPGQGYEKLFF. The full variable domain, with the rest looked up from reference TRBV5-1 and TRBJ1-4, is KAGVTQTPRYLIKTRGQQVTLSCSPISGHRSVSWYQQTPGQGLQFLFEYFSETQRNKGNFPGRFSGRQFSNSRSEMNVSTLELGDSALYLCASSPGQGYEKLFFGSGTQLSVL.

The chain combines TRBV25-1 with TRBJ2-7, with 8 bases fitting TRBD2. The CDR3 runs to 12 residues. Germline V gene data show CDR1 as MGHDK and CDR2 as SYGVNS. The V gene end was trimmed by 4 bases and the J gene end by 7 bases; junction bases not matched to a gene: 3. Here the CDR3 reads CASSGLAGEQYF. CDR3 DNA: TGTGCCAGCAGTGGCCTAGCGGGTGAGCAGTACTTC.

This clone was seen just once. The rearrangement joins TRBV5-1 to TRBJ1-3, with TRBD1 matching 9 bases. CDR1 and CDR2 from the germline V gene are SGHRS and YFSETQ. CDR3 length equals 15 residues. V shed 4 bases and J 2 bases; nucleotides not matched to a gene: 4. The CDR3 loop reads CASSPGQGTGNTIYF. CDR3 nucleotide sequence: TGCGCCAGCAGCCCGGGACAGGGTACTGGAAACACCATATATTTT. The variable domain in full, with the rest retrieved from reference TRBV5-1 and TRBJ1-3, is KAGVTQTPRYLIKTRGQQVTLSCSPISGHRSVSWYQQTPGQGLQFLFEYFSETQRNKGNFPGRFSGRQFSNSRSEMNVSTLELGDSALYLCASSPGQGTGNTIYFGEGSWLTVV.

The chain couples TRBV5-1 to TRBJ2-1; 8 bases align to TRBD1. CDR1 and CDR2 from the germline V gene are SGHRS and YFSETQ. Trimming removed 4 bases from V and 6 bases from J; junction bases left unmatched: 6. This CDR3 contains 14 residues. CDR3 loop: CASSTGQGGNEQFF. The CDR3 nucleotides read TGCGCCAGCAGCACCGGACAGGGAGGCAATGAGCAGTTCTTC.

The V call is TRBV6-4, the J call TRBJ2-1; TRBD2 matches 7 bases. CDR1 is MRHNA, CDR2 SNTAGT, per germline. The ends lost 4 bases at V and 4 bases at J; junction bases unmatched: 4. The CDR3 runs to 14 residues. In nucleotides, the CDR3 is TGTGCCAGCAGTGTGCAGGGAGGGTACAATGAGCAGTTCTTC. Its protein is CASSVQGGYNEQFF.

V is TRBV7-2 and J is TRBJ1-1; 8 bases line up with TRBD1. CDR1 is SGHTA, CDR2 FQGNSA, per germline. V lost 5 bases, J lost 2 bases, and 4 bases stayed unmatched. The CDR3 consists of 14 residues. CDR3 sequence reads: CASSRDRLNTEAFF. DNA for the CDR3: TGTGCCAGCAGCCGGGACAGGCTAAACACTGAAGCTTTCTTT.

V is TRBV6-5 and J is TRBJ1-3; 8 nucleotides match TRBD1. The CDR3 runs to 15 residues. Unmatched junction bases numbered 8, after V lost 6 bases and J lost 4 bases. Germline CDR1 and CDR2: MNHEY and SVGAGI. The DNA of the CDR3 is TGTGCCAGCAGACAGGACAGGGTGGCAGGAAACACCATATATTTT. As protein: CASRQDRVAGNTIYF.

The chain combines TRBV7-3 with TRBJ1-5, with unresolved D. The CDR3 is 14 amino acids. The germline CDR1 and CDR2 sequences are SGHTA and FQGTGA. V lost 5 bases and J lost 6, with 14 bases in between. The CDR3 protein is CASSHKREVQPQHF. The CDR3 DNA reads as TGTGCCAGCAGCCATAAGAGGGAGGTTCAGCCCCAGCATTTT.

About this clone: At one end the junction does not follow the germline gene, possibly because of a read error. The chain joins TRBV7-2 to TRBJ1-2; no definite D call. CDR3 length equals 11 residues. The germline V gene has CDR1 SGHTA and CDR2 FQGNSA. The CDR3 DNA reads as TGTGCCAGCAGCTTTAGTACCAAATCATCCTTC. It is translated as CASSFSTKSSF.

This chain connects TRBV5-4 to TRBJ1-1; maybe TRBD1 (5 bases). The germline V gene encodes CDR1 SGHNT and CDR2 YYREEE (reference sequence). V lost 4 bases and J lost 0, with 13 bases in between. There are 15 residues in the CDR3. In DNA, the CDR3 is TGTGCCAGCAGCCTGTCGACAGTTTTGAACACTGAAGCTTTCTTT. The encoded protein is CASSLSTVLNTEAFF.

The chain carries TRBV28 and TRBJ1-1; no definite D call. The CDR3 spans 16 residues. Germline V gene data show CDR1 as MDHEN and CDR2 as SYDVKM. V was cut by 5 bases and J by 5 bases, with 21 bases left in between. The CDR3 loop is CASSLVQVRAGTEAFF. The CDR3 coding sequence is TGTGCCAGCAGTCTTGTCCAGGTGCGGGCGGGGACTGAAGCTTTCTTT.

The CDR3 DNA sequence: TGTGCCAGCAGCTTAGACGTGGGGGCGTGGGGCAATGAGCAGTTCTTC. Protein sequence: CASSLDVGAWGNEQFF. The chain joins TRBV7-9 to TRBJ2-1, with D perhaps TRBD1 (6 bases). V lost 1 base to trimming and J lost 6 bases, with 16 bases between them. This CDR3 region has 16 residues. The germline V gene has CDR1 SEHNR and CDR2 FQNEAQ (reference sequence).